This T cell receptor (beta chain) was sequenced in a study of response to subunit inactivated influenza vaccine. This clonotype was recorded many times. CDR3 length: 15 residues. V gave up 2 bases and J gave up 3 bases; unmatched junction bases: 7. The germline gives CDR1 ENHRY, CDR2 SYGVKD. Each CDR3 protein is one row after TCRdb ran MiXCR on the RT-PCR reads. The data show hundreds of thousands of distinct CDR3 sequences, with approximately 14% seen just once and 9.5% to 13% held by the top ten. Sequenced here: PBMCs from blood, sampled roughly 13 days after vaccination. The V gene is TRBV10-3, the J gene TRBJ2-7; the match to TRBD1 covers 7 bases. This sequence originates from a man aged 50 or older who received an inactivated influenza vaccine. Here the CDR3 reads CAISEQMAGGYEQYF. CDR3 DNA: TGTGCCATCAGTGAGCAAATGGCAGGGGGCTACGAGCAGTACTTC.